These T cell receptor beta chains were read from a single sample in a study of blood T cells in healthy people across ages. TCRdb recomputed calls from the 5' RACE reads with MiXCR, one row per CDR3 protein. The sample holds around 1.7 million distinct CDR3 sequences, 28% seen once. Input material: blood. These receptors came from a woman younger than 45 in good health. Each CDR3 is given without its conserved first and last residue. A D gene is named only where the DNA matches it firmly.

TRBJ2-7,NA,TRBV5-1,ASSNLDFAYEQY
TRBJ2-7,NA,TRBV7-2,ASSFPGAGDRADEQY
TRBJ2-2,NA,TRBV7-9,TSSARLTGVAAGELF
TRBJ2-2,TRBD1,TRBV9,ASSERQGEPGELF
TRBJ1-5,NA,TRBV27,ASSFFSAKNQPPH
TRBJ1-5,NA,TRBV24-1,ATSDIFSNQPQH
TRBJ1-3,NA,TRBV7-9,ASSLKAGATIY
TRBJ2-5,TRBD1,TRBV4-1,ASSHCSPGQGEGRQETQY
TRBJ2-1,NA,TRBV15,ATRGDSSYNEQF
TRBJ2-7,TRBD1,TRBV7-9,ASTKSGTGEVEQY
TRBJ2-5,NA,TRBV7-2,ASSSRTAQETQY
TRBJ1-2,TRBD1,TRBV12-3/TRBV12-4,ASSHRQGRYT
TRBJ2-3,TRBD2,TRBV20-1,SARDWTSGSTDTQY
TRBJ2-6,TRBD1,TRBV6-1,ASTSVGQGRYSSGANVLT
TRBJ2-3,TRBD2,TRBV20-1,SAHRTSGRGYTQY
TRBJ2-1,NA,TRBV6-6,ASSYQRNNEQF
TRBJ1-2,NA,TRBV10-2,TSSESEGLRGYT
TRBJ1-2,TRBD1,TRBV30,AWRRDSVYGYT
TRBJ1-1,NA,TRBV18,ASSLLPGLSADTEAF
TRBJ2-5,TRBD1,TRBV20-1,SARDPRQGVRETQY
TRBJ2-6,NA,TRBV30,ALDRTNVLT
TRBJ2-1,TRBD1,TRBV30,AWSGDRYEQF
TRBJ2-7,NA,TRBV12-3/TRBV12-4,ASSLDGPEQY
TRBJ2-5,NA,TRBV20-1,SASFPELRGTQY
TRBJ2-2,NA,TRBV12-3/TRBV12-4,ASSFNIGFLGLPGELF
TRBJ2-2,TRBD2,TRBV10-1,ASSVAGPATGELF
TRBJ1-2,TRBD1,TRBV11-2,ASSLGRGGAYGYT
TRBJ1-5,TRBD1,TRBV28,ASSSSAAGGLQPQH
TRBJ2-7,TRBD2,TRBV20-1,SARDRSGRTPYEQY
TRBJ1-4,TRBD1,TRBV9,ASSVGGTVYEKLF